The rows below give T cell receptor beta chains drawn from one sample of a study of T cells of healthy individuals. One entry per CDR3 protein results from TCRdb running MiXCR on the 5' RACE reads. The table records around 53,000 distinct CDR3 sequences, around 15% of them present only once. Every receptor here comes from a human donor in good health. CDR3s include the opening cysteine and the closing phenylalanine or tryptophan. Fields, in order: clone size, D gene, J gene, V gene, CDR3 DNA, CDR3 protein. The D gene is left open where the match is weak. Part of the rows lack a size; the others show once, few, many or a class for expanded clones.

many,-,TRBJ1-3,TRBV10-3,TGTGCCATCAGCTCAAAGCGGGGATGGGACTCTGGAAACACCATATATTTT,CAISSKRGWDSGNTIYF
many,-,TRBJ1-1,TRBV10-3,TGTGCCATCAGTGAGCAGGGAGGAAGAGGTACTGAAGCTTTCTTT,CAISEQGGRGTEAFF
few,-,TRBJ2-3,TRBV10-3,TGTGCCATCAGAGAAAGGGGCCAGGGAGACTCGGATACGCAGTATTTT,CAIRERGQGDSDTQYF
many,TRBD2,TRBJ2-1,TRBV24-1,TGTGCCACCAGTGATAGACAGACCGGGACTAGCGGGAGGGCCCCCAATGAGCAGTTCTTC,CATSDRQTGTSGRAPNEQFF
-,TRBD2,TRBJ2-5,TRBV2,TGTGCCACCGAGCTCCTTTTAGCGGGAGGGCGAGAGACCCAGTACTTC,CATELLLAGGRETQYF
many,-,TRBJ2-7,TRBV4-3,TGCGCCAGCAGCCTTTTGAGGCAGTCCTACGAGCAGTACTTC,CASSLLRQSYEQYF
-,-,TRBJ1-1,TRBV7-9,TGTGCCAGCAGCTTAAGAGGATCCCCCACTGAAGCTTTCTTT,CASSLRGSPTEAFF
many,TRBD2,TRBJ2-2,TRBV7-3,TGTGCCAGCAGTCTTAGCGGGGGGGCAACCGGGGAGCTGTTTTTT,CASSLSGGATGELFF
many,TRBD1,TRBJ1-3,TRBV6-6,TGTGCCAGCAGTTACCAGGGGGTCGGAAACACCATATATTTT,CASSYQGVGNTIYF
-,-,TRBJ1-1,TRBV7-6,TGTGCCAGCAGCTTAGGAGGAGGCTCCCCGGACACTGAAGCTTTCTTT,CASSLGGGSPDTEAFF
-,TRBD1,TRBJ2-2,TRBV7-9,TGTGCCAGCAGCCCCGGTCAGGGGGCCATCACCGGGGAGCTGTTTTTT,CASSPGQGAITGELFF
few,-,TRBJ1-2,TRBV4-2,TGTGCCAGCAGCCAAGGGGCATTGACGGACTATGGCTACACCTTC,CASSQGALTDYGYTF
many,-,TRBJ1-3,TRBV4-1,TGCGCCAGCAGCCAAGTCGGCAGGGGCTCTGGAAACACCATATATTTT,CASSQVGRGSGNTIYF
many,TRBD2,TRBJ2-2,TRBV5-8,TGTGCCAGCAGCCTAATAAATCTAGCGGGAGGGCCCACCGGGGAGCTGTTTTTT,CASSLINLAGGPTGELFF
-,-,TRBJ2-7,TRBV3-2,TGTGCCAGCAGTACGGGGCAGGGTAACTACGAGCAGTACTTC,CASSTGQGNYEQYF
many,-,TRBJ2-1,TRBV7-2,TGTGCCAGCAGTCTCCTCCGAAACAATGAGCAGTTCTTC,CASSLLRNNEQFF
many,TRBD2,TRBJ2-7,TRBV20-1,TGCAGTGCTCCCATCAGCGGGGGTTTTGAGCAGTACTTC,CSAPISGGFEQYF
many,TRBD2,TRBJ2-1,TRBV5-6,TGTGCCAGCAGCTCCCCAGCGGGGGGGCTGTACAATGAGCAGTTCTTC,CASSSPAGGLYNEQFF
-,TRBD1,TRBJ1-1,TRBV11-2,TGTGCCAGCAGCTATTGGACAGGAAACACTGAAGCTTTCTTT,CASSYWTGNTEAFF
few,-,TRBJ2-5,TRBV10-3,TGTGCCATCAGTCCCAAGGGGATCCAAGAGACCCAGTACTTC,CAISPKGIQETQYF
-,TRBD1,TRBJ2-7,TRBV29-1,TGCAGCGTTCTCCCTCGGGACAGATCCTACGAGCAGTACTTC,CSVLPRDRSYEQYF
-,TRBD2,TRBJ2-1,TRBV2,TGTGCCAGCAGTGGGACTAGCGGGAGTATAGCTGAGCAGTTCTTC,CASSGTSGSIAEQFF
many,-,TRBJ1-2,TRBV24-1,TGTGCCACCAGTGATTCAGTGAGAGGCTACACCTTC,CATSDSVRGYTF
many,TRBD2,TRBJ2-7,TRBV5-1,TGCGCCAGCAGTTATACTAGCGGGTCATCCTACGAGCAGTACTTC,CASSYTSGSSYEQYF
many,TRBD2,TRBJ2-5,TRBV4-3,TGCGCCAGCAGCCAAGAGTTGGGGAGGGTCCAGTACTTC,CASSQELGRVQYF
few,-,TRBJ2-3,TRBV7-2,TGTGCCAGCAGCTTACTTCTATCCACAGATACGCAGTATTTT,CASSLLLSTDTQYF
-,-,TRBJ2-5,TRBV5-4,TGTGCCAGCGCCCTCGGGGGAAAAGAAGAGACCCAGTACTTC,CASALGGKEETQYF
-,-,TRBJ2-5,TRBV20-1,TGCAGTGCTCTACAAGAGACCCAGTACTTC,CSALQETQYF
many,TRBD2,TRBJ2-5,TRBV24-1,TGTGCCACCAGTGATCCGGGACTAGCGGTCCAAGAGACCCAGTACTTC,CATSDPGLAVQETQYF
many,-,TRBJ1-1,TRBV5-1,TGCGCCAGCAGCTTCGAGGGGATGAACACTGAAGCTTTCTTT,CASSFEGMNTEAFF
few,-,TRBJ2-3,TRBV6-5,TGTGCCAGCAGGACGGACAGTGCAGATACGCAGTATTTT,CASRTDSADTQYF
-,-,TRBJ1-5,TRBV4-2,TGTGCCAGCAGCCAGTTGACAGGTGTGAATCAGCCCCAGCATTTT,CASSQLTGVNQPQHF
few,TRBD1,TRBJ2-2,TRBV4-1,TGCGCCAGCAGCCAGTTAACAGGGGGCCTCACCGGGGAGCTGTTTTTT,CASSQLTGGLTGELFF